The following is a TCR beta chain sequence with its context. Antigen specificity is unknown. This sample was included in a study of T cell repertoires in cytomegalovirus infection. Background on the study: Public TCR beta signatures were indicative of both CMV infection and a matching HLA type.

Study-wide findings and caveats: Cumulative frequency of public TCR beta families picked out carriers of CMV plus the relevant HLA. The ex vivo response showed dominance by HLA-C-restricted CMV-specific TCR beta clonotypes.

TCRdb reprocessed the reads via MiXCR and lists one record per CDR3 protein. Of 450,000 to 600,000 distinct CDR3 sequences listed, more than 30% were seen once; the top ten hold 17%. CDR1 and CDR2 from the germline V gene are SGHVS and FQNEAQ. The CDR3 extends over 13 amino acids. V lost 1 base and J lost 5, with 8 bases in between. This rearrangement joins TRBV7-8 to TRBJ1-2; D remains unclear. Sequences were derived from cultured PBMCs, sampled from culture after CMV antigen stimulation. This clonotype originated in a human donor in good health (CMV status not recorded). Some clones in this sample may be carry-over from other donors' samples. The CDR3 is CASSLGDDYGYTF. The CDR3 DNA reads as TGTGCCAGCAGCTTAGGGGATGATTATGGCTACACCTTC.